A single sample gave rise to the 27 T cell receptor beta chains below, sequenced in a study of blood T cell repertoires in COVID-19. The data were produced by immunoSEQ multiplex PCR, yet TCRdb's version contains in-frame clones alone and is incomplete. In the table there are 150,000 to 200,000 clones, about 82% of which are singletons. The sequencing input was peripheral blood. These receptors came from a woman in her twenties or thirties with acute or convalescent COVID-19.

CDR3 sequence: CASKTGRNPNQPQHF. The CDR3 DNA sequence: TGTGCCAGCAAGACAGGGCGCAACCCCAATCAGCCCCAGCATTTT. The chain carries TRBV2 and TRBJ1-5, with 7 positions matching TRBD1. In germline, CDR1 is SNHLY, CDR2 FYNNEI. The CDR3 consists of 15 residues. The trim removed 7 bases at V and 3 bases at J, leaving 9 bases unmatched.

This clone is a singleton in its sample. The genes are TRBV9 and TRBJ1-1; 9 positions match TRBD1. V lost 2 bases to trimming and J lost 5 bases; unmatched junction nucleotides: 1. Germline V gene lookup returns CDR1 SGDLS and CDR2 YYNGEE. There are 13 residues in the CDR3. The chain's CDR3 is CASSVGTGTEAFF. The CDR3 DNA follows: TGTGCCAGCAGCGTTGGGACAGGGACTGAAGCTTTCTTT.

The J gene is TRBJ2-7, the V gene TRBV28, with 14 bases matching TRBD2. V lost 7 bases, J lost 4 bases, and 18 bases stayed unmatched. The CDR3 consists of 19 residues. Germline V gene data show CDR1 as MDHEN and CDR2 as SYDVKM. In DNA form, the CDR3 reads TGTGCCAGCAACACGGCCGGGACTAGCGGGAGACTGGGGTTTTACGAGCAGTACTTC. Translated, it gives CASNTAGTSGRLGFYEQYF.

A single count supports this clone. The chain is built from TRBV2 and TRBJ2-1; D is possibly TRBD1 (6 bases). CDR1 and CDR2 (germline): SNHLY, FYNNEI. The CDR3 has 14 amino acids. Trimming left V 5 bases short and J 3 bases short, with 11 bases between. The CDR3 region is CASSNRALYNEQFF. The CDR3 DNA sequence: TGTGCCAGCAGTAACAGGGCCCTCTACAATGAGCAGTTCTTC.

This clone is termed hyperexpanded. The chain carries TRBV29-1 and TRBJ1-1, with a tentative D call TRBD1 (5 bases). The CDR3 runs 12 residues. Trimming took 4 bases from V and 0 from J, leaving 6 bases between them. The germline V gene encodes CDR1 SQVTM and CDR2 ANQGSEA. The CDR3 DNA sequence: TGCAGCGTTGGACAGTTGAACACTGAAGCTTTCTTT. It encodes CSVGQLNTEAFF.

The V gene is TRBV19, the J gene TRBJ2-6; TRBD2 matches 8 bases. The CDR3 spans 19 residues. V was clipped by 4 bases and J by 2 bases; unmatched bases: 13. Germline V lookup: CDR1 LNHDA, CDR2 SQIVND (reference sequence). CDR3 in DNA: TGTGCCAGTAGTAATCCACGGGAGGGCCTTAGGCCTGGGGCCAACGTCCTGACTTTC. Translation: CASSNPREGLRPGANVLTF. The whole variable domain, remainder taken from reference TRBV19 and TRBJ2-6, is DGGITQSPKYLFRKEGQNVTLSCEQNLNHDAMYWYRQDPGQGLRLIYYSQIVNDFQKGDIAEGYSVSREKKESFPLTVTSAQKNPTAFYLCASSNPREGLRPGANVLTFGAGSRLTVL.

This chain links TRBV12-3 or TRBV12-4 with TRBJ1-1; TRBD1 is a possible D gene (5 bases). CDR3 length: 12 amino acids. V was shortened by 1 base and J by 13 bases, with 13 bases between the two germline ends. The CDR3 DNA sequence: TGTGCCAGCAGTTTAGTGCAGGGTGACGTTTTCTTT. Residues: CASSLVQGDVFF.

CDR3 sequence: CASSPRGLAGGYNEQFF. As DNA, the CDR3 is TGTGCCAGCAGCCCAAGGGGACTAGCGGGGGGCTACAATGAGCAGTTCTTC. The chain is built from TRBV7-9 and TRBJ2-1; 15 nucleotides agree with TRBD2. Germline-derived CDR1 and CDR2 are SEHNR and FQNEAQ (reference sequence). This CDR3 comprises 17 residues. V shed 5 bases, J shed 3 bases, and the junction held 5 bases outside the gene matches.

In its sample, this clone was seen once. The V and J genes are TRBV18 and TRBJ1-2, with D maybe TRBD1 (5 bases). V shed 6 bases and J shed 6 bases, with 17 bases lying between them. CDR1 and CDR2 from the germline V gene are KGHSH and LQKENI. This CDR3 contains 14 residues. The CDR3: CASSQVGQGNGYTF. CDR3 DNA sequence: TGTGCCAGCTCCCAGGTTGGGCAGGGAAATGGCTACACCTTC.

As DNA, the CDR3 is TGTGCCAGCAGAAGCGGTAGCACAGATACGCAGTATTTT. This gives the protein CASRSGSTDTQYF. The chain combines TRBV2 with TRBJ2-3; D may be TRBD2 (5 bases). This CDR3 contains 13 residues. Germline values: CDR1 SNHLY, CDR2 FYNNEI. Between the trimmed V and J ends, which lost 6 bases and 0 bases, there was a span of 7 bases.

This chain links TRBV2 with TRBJ2-7; 8 bases fit TRBD1. The CDR3 covers 11 residues. Germline loops: CDR1 SNHLY, CDR2 FYNNEI. Trimming at V came to 8 bases and at J to 3 bases, leaving 0 bases not matched to a gene. The CDR3 sequence: CASGQGYEQYF. DNA of the CDR3: TGTGCCAGCGGACAGGGCTACGAGCAGTACTTC.

This chain links TRBV5-4 with TRBJ1-2, with 7 nucleotides matching TRBD1. CDR1 is SGHNT and CDR2 is YYREEE in the germline V gene (reference sequence). V lost 1 base, J lost 3 bases, and 0 bases stayed unmatched. This CDR3 has 13 amino acids. The CDR3 region is CASSLTGDYGYTF. The CDR3 bases are TGTGCCAGCAGCTTGACAGGGGACTATGGCTACACCTTC. Filled out from reference TRBV5-4 and TRBJ1-2, the complete variable domain reads ETGVTQSPTHLIKTRGQQVTLRCSSQSGHNTVSWYQQALGQGPQFIFQYYREEENGRGNFPPRFSGLQFPNYSSELNVNALELDDSALYLCASSLTGDYGYTFGSGTRLTVV.

This clone has just a few counts. The chain joins TRBV13 to TRBJ1-3, with 7 nucleotides matching TRBD1. This CDR3 comprises 18 residues. V was clipped by 1 base and J by 4 bases; unmatched bases: 13. Germline lookup yields CDR1 PRHDT and CDR2 FYEKMQ (reference sequence). As DNA, the CDR3 is TGTGCCAGCAGCTTAGTAGCTGAGGGGGCGAATGAGGGAAACACCATATATTTT. Translating it yields CASSLVAEGANEGNTIYF.

The chain employs TRBV25-1 and TRBJ2-2, with TRBD1 identical over 7 bases. The CDR3 spans 13 residues. J lost 4 bases, V lost 7 bases, and 3 bases had no gene match. CDR1 is MGHDK, CDR2 SYGVNS, per germline. CDR3 coding DNA: TGTGCCAGCACTGGGACAGCCACCGGGGAGCTGTTTTTT. Translated: CASTGTATGELFF.

The V and J genes are TRBV7-9 and TRBJ2-5; TRBD1 aligns across 9 bases. The CDR3 runs to 14 residues. Trimming took 5 bases from V and 5 from J; bases not matched to a gene: 6. The germline CDR1 and CDR2 sequences are SEHNR and FQNEAQ (reference sequence). The CDR3 nucleotides are TGTGCCAGCAGCGTAACAGGGGGCCGGGAGACCCAGTACTTC. Protein: CASSVTGGRETQYF. Full variable domain (outside the CDR3, taken from reference TRBV7-9 and TRBJ2-5): DTGVSQNPRHKITKRGQNVTFRCDPISEHNRLYWYRQTLGQGPEFLTYFQNEAQLEKSRLLSDRFSAERPKGSFSTLEIQRTEQGDSAMYLCASSVTGGRETQYFGPGTRLLVL.

V is TRBV7-2 and J is TRBJ2-2, with 13 bases lining up with TRBD2. The V gene end was trimmed by 5 bases and the J gene end by 1 base; junction bases not matched to a gene: 10. CDR1 SGHTA and CDR2 FQGNSA come from the germline V gene. The CDR3 contains 19 residues. The CDR3 reads CASSPRTSGRGMNTGELFF. The CDR3 coding sequence is TGTGCCAGCAGCCCACGGACTAGCGGGAGAGGGATGAACACCGGGGAGCTGTTTTTT. Based on the CDR3 plus reference TRBV7-2 and TRBJ2-2, the full variable domain is GAGVSQSPSNKVTEKGKDVELRCDPISGHTALYWYRQSLGQGLEFLIYFQGNSAPDKSGLPSDRFSAERTGGSVSTLTIQRTQQEDSAVYLCASSPRTSGRGMNTGELFFGEGSRLTVL.

In its sample, this clone was seen a few times. V usage is TRBV9 and J usage is TRBJ1-4; 7 nucleotides match TRBD1. V was pared by 2 bases and J by 5 bases, with 6 bases of the junction left unmatched. Germline CDR1 SGDLS, CDR2 YYNGEE. There are 15 residues in the CDR3. CDR3 sequence: CASSVQGGVNEKLFF. CDR3 nucleotide sequence: TGTGCCAGCAGCGTCCAGGGGGGCGTGAATGAAAAACTGTTTTTT.

This clone was seen only once. The genes are TRBV11-3 and TRBJ2-1; 10 bases map to TRBD2. This CDR3 is built from 15 residues. V lost 4 bases to trimming and J lost 2 bases; unmatched junction nucleotides: 2. The germline gives CDR1 SGHNT, CDR2 YENEEA. For the CDR3, the DNA is TGTGCCAGCAGCTCGGGACTAGCGCCCTACAATGAGCAGTTCTTC. Encoded protein: CASSSGLAPYNEQFF. The entire variable domain, with the rest obtained from reference TRBV11-3 and TRBJ2-1, is as follows: EAGVVQSPRYKIIEKKQPVAFWCNPISGHNTLYWYLQNLGQGPELLIRYENEEAVDDSQLPKDRFSAERLKGVDSTLKIQPAELGDSAVYLCASSSGLAPYNEQFFGPGTRLTVL.

The V call is TRBV6-5, the J call TRBJ2-3; 9 bases match TRBD1. Trimming at V came to 8 bases and at J to 4 bases, leaving 7 bases not matched to a gene. Germline CDR1 and CDR2: MNHEY and SVGAGI. The CDR3 totals 14 residues. The CDR3 DNA reads as TGTGCCAGCCGGGACAGGGTGATCGCAGATACGCAGTATTTT. Amino acids: CASRDRVIADTQYF.

J is TRBJ1-2 and V is TRBV7-2; possibly TRBD1 for D (5 bases). The CDR3 covers 17 residues. CDR1 is SGHTA and CDR2 is FQGNSA in the germline V gene. V was pared by 2 bases and J by 0 bases, with 16 bases between. The CDR3 spells CASSLSLRAGPNYGYTF. CDR3 DNA sequence: TGTGCCAGCAGCTTATCGCTCAGGGCGGGACCTAACTATGGCTACACCTTC.

This clone appeared a few times. This sequence joins TRBV6-1 and TRBJ2-7; 7 bases map to TRBD2. V trimming: 2 bases; J trimming: 0 bases; junction bases outside the gene matches: 7. Germline V gene data show CDR1 as MNHNS and CDR2 as SASEGT. The CDR3 runs to 16 residues. The CDR3 sequence: CASSERVAGLSYEQYF. The CDR3 DNA reads as TGTGCCAGCAGTGAAAGGGTAGCGGGCCTCTCCTACGAGCAGTACTTC.

This clone was counted only a few times. CDR3 DNA sequence: TGTGCCAGCAACCCTCTTGGGGGGTTCGGCGTTGGTACGCAGTATTTT. It yields the protein CASNPLGGFGVGTQYF. The V and J genes are TRBV27 and TRBJ2-3; tentative D call: TRBD2 (6 bases). The CDR3 loop spans 16 amino acids. Trimming cost V 7 bases and J 8 bases, with 25 bases left between them. The germline gives CDR1 MNHEY, CDR2 SMNVEV (reference sequence).

The genes are TRBV28 and TRBJ2-1; D gene uncertain. The length of the CDR3 is 15 residues. Germline V lookup: CDR1 MDHEN, CDR2 SYDVKM. V gave up 6 bases and J gave up 5 bases, with 17 bases separating them. CDR3 in amino acids: CASRGQSKRNNEQFF. CDR3 DNA: TGTGCCAGCAGGGGCCAGTCCAAAAGAAACAATGAGCAGTTCTTC.

This chain uses TRBV14 with TRBJ1-5; D is undetermined. V was trimmed by 4 bases and J by 6 bases, leaving 7 bases between them. The CDR3 sequence is 12 residues long. Germline-derived CDR1 and CDR2 are SGHDN and FVKESK. The CDR3 protein is CASSRAGQPQHF. DNA for the CDR3: TGTGCCAGCAGCCGGGCGGGTCAGCCCCAGCATTTT. The full variable domain, in which reference TRBV14 and TRBJ1-5 provide the parts outside the CDR3, is EAGVTQFPSHSVIEKGQTVTLRCDPISGHDNLYWYRRVMGKEIKFLLHFVKESKQDESGMPNNRFLAERTGGTYSTLKVQPAELEDSGVYFCASSRAGQPQHFGDGTRLSIL.

Worth noting for this clone: At one boundary the junction diverges from the germline segment, which might be a read error. This chain uses TRBV2 with TRBJ2-4; TRBD1 matches at 7 bases. The CDR3 is 13 amino acids. Germline-derived CDR1 and CDR2 are SNHLY and FYNNEI. CDR3 sequence reads: CASLPPSQGVKHF. For the CDR3, the DNA is TGTGCCAGCTTACCACCCTCCCAGGGGGTGAAGCACTTC.

The chain uses TRBV2 and TRBJ1-5; perhaps TRBD1 as D (5 bases). The CDR3 sequence is 14 residues long. Germline CDR1 is SNHLY and CDR2 is FYNNEI. With 0 bases removed from V and 6 bases from J, the gap between germline ends came to 9 bases. The DNA for the CDR3 is TGTGCCAGCAGTGAAGCGGGGAGGGGTCAGCCCCAGCATTTT. Its protein product is CASSEAGRGQPQHF.

The chain links TRBV7-9 to TRBJ2-1, with TRBD1 matching over 7 bases. V lost 4 bases, J lost 6 bases, and 6 bases stayed unmatched. The CDR3 has 14 residues. Germline V gene sequence: CDR1 SEHNR, CDR2 FQNEAQ (reference sequence). CDR3 coding DNA: TGTGCCAGCAGCTACCGGGACAGCTTCAATGAGCAGTTCTTC. Its translation is CASSYRDSFNEQFF.